The 24 T cell receptor beta chains presented below share a single source sample, sequenced in a study of PD-L1 blockade in urothelial cancer. Time point: pretreatment peripheral blood. The protocol was immunoSEQ multiplex PCR, while the TCRdb copy is restricted to in-frame clones and leaves out a portion. Of 50,000 or so clones detected, about 75% appear once; the ten largest clones hold approximately 4%. The sequenced sample was PBMCs, obtained around atezolizumab (anti-PD-L1) treatment. These receptors all stem from a man in his sixties or seventies with urothelial cancer.

The chain combines TRBV6-1 with TRBJ2-3, with D perhaps matching TRBD1 (5 bases). Trimming left V 0 bases short and J 5 bases short, with 6 bases between. The CDR3 totals 13 residues. The germline V gene has CDR1 MNHNS and CDR2 SASEGT. CDR3 loop: CASSEAGEDTQYF. CDR3 coding DNA: TGTGCCAGCAGTGAAGCAGGGGAAGATACGCAGTATTTT.

The chain uses TRBV4-2 and TRBJ2-3, with 8 bases fitting TRBD2. Germline-derived CDR1 and CDR2 are LGHNA and YNFKEQ. V lost 0 bases, J lost 0 bases, and 5 bases stayed unmatched. The length of the CDR3 is 17 residues. The CDR3 is CASSQDISGDSTDTQYF. For the CDR3, the DNA is TGTGCCAGCAGCCAAGATATTAGCGGGGATAGCACAGATACGCAGTATTTT.

V gene TRBV18 combines with J gene TRBJ1-3; no firm D call. V dropped 3 bases and J dropped 0 bases, with 12 bases sitting between them. The CDR3 loop spans 16 amino acids. Germline loops: CDR1 KGHSH, CDR2 LQKENI. The CDR3 loop reads CASSPSPGSSGNTIYF. DNA of the CDR3: TGTGCCAGCTCACCCAGTCCGGGGAGCTCTGGAAACACCATATATTTT.

The gene calls are TRBV5-6 and TRBJ1-5; 8 bases map to TRBD1. The CDR3 is 16 amino acids. The V gene end was trimmed by 2 bases and the J gene end by 5 bases; junction bases not matched to a gene: 9. Per the germline V gene, CDR1 is SGHDT and CDR2 is YYEEEE. Here the CDR3 DNA reads TGTGCCAGCAGCTTCTGGACAGGGACGGGGTATCAGCCCCAGCATTTT. Its translation: CASSFWTGTGYQPQHF. Filled out from reference TRBV5-6 and TRBJ1-5, the complete variable domain reads DAGVTQSPTHLIKTRGQQVTLRCSPKSGHDTVSWYQQALGQGPQFIFQYYEEEERQRGNFPDRFSGHQFPNYSSELNVNALLLGDSALYLCASSFWTGTGYQPQHFGDGTRLSIL.

The chain uses TRBV6-7 and TRBJ1-3, with D unresolved. TRBV6-7 is labeled an ORF, and its function is uncertain. Trimming took off 6 bases at V and 0 bases at J, with 6 bases between the two ends. This CDR3 is 13 amino acids long. CDR3 sequence (DNA): TGTGCCAGCAGCCTAAACTCTGGAAACACCATATATTTT. It is translated as CASSLNSGNTIYF.

This clone was picked up many times. The chain is built from TRBV6-5 and TRBJ2-7; 7 nucleotides line up with TRBD1. Losses at the gene ends were 6 bases for V and 3 bases for J; bases not matched to a gene: 8. Germline lookup yields CDR1 MNHEY and CDR2 SVGAGI. CDR3 size: 14 residues. CDR3 protein: CASRRFQGDYEQYF. The CDR3 coding sequence is TGTGCCAGCAGGCGCTTTCAGGGGGACTACGAGCAGTACTTC.

This chain joins TRBV28 and TRBJ1-4; possible D gene TRBD1, 5 bases. The V end lost 7 bases, the J end lost 6 bases, and 15 bases lay between the germline ends. Germline CDR1 MDHEN, CDR2 SYDVKM. CDR3 length equals 14 residues. Here the CDR3 DNA reads TGTGCCAGCAAGGGGAGGTTTGGGGATGAAAAACTGTTTTTT. Protein: CASKGRFGDEKLFF.

The rearrangement links TRBV5-1 to TRBJ2-1, with D perhaps matching TRBD2 (5 bases). Germline loops: CDR1 SGHRS, CDR2 YFSETQ. This CDR3 comprises 13 residues. Between the trimmed V and J ends, which lost 5 bases and 8 bases, there was a span of 14 bases. CDR3: CASSLRGSDEQFF. In DNA, the CDR3 is TGCGCCAGCAGTCTAAGAGGGAGCGATGAGCAGTTCTTC.

The chain carries TRBV5-6 and TRBJ2-1; the match to TRBD1 covers 7 bases. Germline lookup yields CDR1 SGHDT and CDR2 YYEEEE. This CDR3 spans 13 amino acids. V dropped 0 bases and J dropped 14; count of bases not matched to a gene: 8. The CDR3 nucleotides read TGTGCCAGCAGCTTGGGCCCAGGGGGTGTAAAGTTCTTC. Amino acids: CASSLGPGGVKFF.

The chain couples TRBV18 to TRBJ2-7; a possible D gene is TRBD1 (6 bases). Per the germline V gene, CDR1 is KGHSH and CDR2 is LQKENI. V was trimmed by 3 bases and J by 3 bases, leaving 15 bases between them. CDR3 length: 15 amino acids. The CDR3 reads CASSPGADQNYEQYF. The CDR3 nucleotides are TGTGCCAGCTCACCGGGGGCGGATCAAAACTACGAGCAGTACTTC.

In the case of this clone: Distinct nucleotide sequences in the sample also encode this CDR3. The V gene is TRBV5-1, the J gene TRBJ2-5; 7 positions agree with TRBD1. The V gene's germline CDR1 is SGHRS and CDR2 YFSETQ. The CDR3 consists of 14 residues. Unmatched junction bases numbered 6, after V lost 4 bases and J lost 3 bases. The CDR3: CASSVTTGKETQYF. In DNA form, the CDR3 reads TGCGCCAGCAGCGTGACGACAGGGAAAGAGACCCAGTACTTC.

The CDR3 DNA is TGTGCCAGCAGACCGGGACAGGGGGCGGGCGGCTACACCTTC. As protein: CASRPGQGAGGYTF. The genes are TRBV7-2 and TRBJ1-2, with 12 bases fitting TRBD1. The CDR3 is 14 amino acids. After removal of 6 bases from V and 8 bases from J, the junction contained 7 bases not matched to a gene. Per the germline V gene, CDR1 is SGHTA and CDR2 is FQGNSA.

The count of this clone is one. The chain has TRBV10-3 and TRBJ2-7; 7 bases line up with TRBD1. Unmatched junction bases numbered 11, after V lost 10 bases and J lost 2 bases. The length of the CDR3 is 14 residues. The germline V gene encodes CDR1 ENHRY and CDR2 SYGVKD. CDR3 sequence reads: CATKGGDRAYEQYF. CDR3 bases: TGTGCCACTAAGGGTGGGGACAGAGCCTACGAGCAGTACTTC.

The rearrangement uses TRBV6-5 and TRBJ1-2, with TRBD1 identical over 10 bases. This CDR3 has 14 amino acids. V dropped 5 bases and J dropped 7; count of bases not matched to a gene: 7. Per the germline V gene, CDR1 is MNHEY and CDR2 is SVGAGI. CDR3: CASSGLGTGVGYTF. CDR3 nucleotides: TGTGCCAGCAGTGGACTCGGGACAGGGGTTGGCTACACCTTC.

The V and J genes are TRBV5-1 and TRBJ1-2, with 8 bases aligning to TRBD1. After removal of 4 bases from V and 1 base from J, the junction contained 9 bases not matched to a gene. The V gene's germline CDR1 is SGHRS and CDR2 YFSETQ. This CDR3 spans 16 amino acids. The DNA for the CDR3 is TGCGCCAGCAGCCCGCAGGGGGCCGGGTTTAACTATGGCTACACCTTC. The encoded protein is CASSPQGAGFNYGYTF.

The rearrangement uses TRBV9 and TRBJ2-1; possibly TRBD1 for D (6 bases). There are 15 residues in the CDR3. Looked up from germline, CDR1 is SGDLS and CDR2 is YYNGEE. V was clipped by 4 bases and J by 5 bases, with 16 bases between them. CDR3 in DNA: TGTGCCAGCAGCACCAGGGGCTATGAGCACAATGAGCAGTTCTTC. Its protein product is CASSTRGYEHNEQFF.

This clone is deemed medium-sized. The gene calls are TRBV6-1 and TRBJ2-2; weak D call: TRBD1 (5 bases). The CDR3 consists of 14 residues. Germline values: CDR1 MNHNS, CDR2 SASEGT. Between the trimmed V and J ends, which lost 7 bases and 7 bases, there was a span of 16 bases. CDR3 sequence: CASNRAGSGGELFF. In DNA form, the CDR3 reads TGTGCCAGCAATAGGGCAGGGTCGGGCGGGGAGCTGTTTTTT.

The chain couples TRBV7-9 to TRBJ1-2; D may be TRBD1 (6 bases). CDR1 is SEHNR and CDR2 is FQNEAQ in the germline V gene (reference sequence). V lost 3 bases and J lost 9, with 8 bases in between. This CDR3 contains 11 residues. The CDR3 region is CASSLQGSYTF. The CDR3 DNA follows: TGTGCCAGCAGCTTGCAGGGGAGCTACACCTTC.

This chain uses TRBV19 with TRBJ1-6, with D possibly being TRBD1 (6 bases). There are 15 residues in the CDR3. From germline, CDR1 is LNHDA and CDR2 SQIVND (reference sequence). V was cut by 1 base and J by 6 bases, with 10 bases left in between. Here the CDR3 reads CASSIARQANSPLHF. The CDR3 nucleotides are TGTGCCAGTAGTATAGCCCGACAGGCTAATTCACCCCTCCACTTT.

The chain carries TRBV5-5 and TRBJ2-7; 9 positions match TRBD1. This CDR3 has 13 residues. CDR1 and CDR2 from the germline V gene are SGHKS and YYEKEE (reference sequence). V lost 4 bases to trimming and J lost 4 bases; unmatched junction nucleotides: 3. CDR3 sequence reads: CASSPDRGYEQYF. The CDR3 DNA reads as TGTGCCAGCAGCCCGGACAGGGGTTACGAGCAGTACTTC.

V usage is TRBV21-1 and J usage is TRBJ2-3; TRBD1 was called by the table and not checked on the DNA. TRBV21-1 is a known pseudogene. There are 11 residues in the CDR3. CDR3 region: CASSKGQTQYF. CDR3 bases: TGTGCCAGCAGCAAAGGGCAGACGCAGTATTTT.

The chain uses TRBV25-1 and TRBJ2-2, with D tentatively TRBD1 (6 bases). The CDR3 runs to 15 residues. Deletions cut 4 bases from V and 4 bases from J, with 13 bases between. Germline V CDR1 and CDR2: MGHDK, SYGVNS. CDR3 in DNA: TGTGCCAGCAGTGCGTCACTGGGGGCCACCGGGGAGCTGTTTTTT. Protein: CASSASLGATGELFF. The variable domain in full, with the rest retrieved from reference TRBV25-1 and TRBJ2-2, is EADIYQTPRYLVIGTGKKITLECSQTMGHDKMYWYQQDPGMELHLIHYSYGVNSTEKGDLSSESTVSRIRTEHFPLTLESARPSHTSQYLCASSASLGATGELFFGEGSRLTVL.

The chain uses TRBV4-1 and TRBJ2-5, with TRBD1 identical over 8 bases. This CDR3 has 17 amino acids. Germline values: CDR1 MGHRA, CDR2 YSYEKL. V lost 1 base and J lost 2; bases outside the gene matches: 9. The DNA of the CDR3 is TGCGCCAGCAGCCAAGTTGCGGACAGGGCACGGCAAGAGACCCAGTACTTC. This sequence encodes CASSQVADRARQETQYF.

This clone was counted many times. The chain couples TRBV5-4 to TRBJ1-2, with 7 bases aligning to TRBD1. V was pared by 5 bases and J by 4 bases, with 5 bases of the junction left unmatched. Germline CDR1 reads SGHNT; CDR2 reads YYREEE (reference sequence). CDR3 length: 13 amino acids. DNA of the CDR3: TGTGCCAGCAGGAACAGGGGTGGCTATGGCTACACCTTC. Its translation is CASRNRGGYGYTF.